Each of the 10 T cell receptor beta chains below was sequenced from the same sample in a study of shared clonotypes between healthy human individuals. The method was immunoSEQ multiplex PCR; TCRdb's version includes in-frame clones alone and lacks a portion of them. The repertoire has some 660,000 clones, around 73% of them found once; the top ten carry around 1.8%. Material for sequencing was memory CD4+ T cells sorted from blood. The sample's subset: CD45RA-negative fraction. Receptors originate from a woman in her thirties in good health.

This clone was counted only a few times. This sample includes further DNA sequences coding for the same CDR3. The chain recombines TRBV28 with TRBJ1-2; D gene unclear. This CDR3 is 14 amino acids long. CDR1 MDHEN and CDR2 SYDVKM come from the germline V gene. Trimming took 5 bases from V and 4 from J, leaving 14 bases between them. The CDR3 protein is CASSPPTVIYGYTF. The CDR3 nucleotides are TGTGCCAGCAGTCCACCAACAGTGATCTATGGCTACACCTTC.

Here the CDR3 DNA reads TGTGCCAGCAGCAAGAGGGATGAGCAGTTCTTC. As protein: CASSKRDEQFF. The chain combines TRBV25-1 with TRBJ2-1; D is perhaps TRBD2 (5 bases). Germline CDR1 reads MGHDK; CDR2 reads SYGVNS. The ends were cut back, 6 bases at V and 8 bases at J, with 8 bases in the middle. The CDR3 consists of 11 residues. The whole variable domain, filled in from reference TRBV25-1 and TRBJ2-1, reads EADIYQTPRYLVIGTGKKITLECSQTMGHDKMYWYQQDPGMELHLIHYSYGVNSTEKGDLSSESTVSRIRTEHFPLTLESARPSHTSQYLCASSKRDEQFFGPGTRLTVL.

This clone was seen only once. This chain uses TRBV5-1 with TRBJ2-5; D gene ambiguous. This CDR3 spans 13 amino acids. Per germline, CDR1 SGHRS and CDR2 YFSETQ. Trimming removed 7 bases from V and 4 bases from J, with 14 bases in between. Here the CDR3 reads CASGNEPLETQYF. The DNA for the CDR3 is TGCGCCAGCGGAAATGAGCCTTTAGAGACCCAGTACTTC. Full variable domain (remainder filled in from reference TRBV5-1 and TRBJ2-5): KAGVTQTPRYLIKTRGQQVTLSCSPISGHRSVSWYQQTPGQGLQFLFEYFSETQRNKGNFPGRFSGRQFSNSRSEMNVSTLELGDSALYLCASGNEPLETQYFGPGTRLLVL.

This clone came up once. DNA for the CDR3: TGTGCCAGCAGCCAAGGGGGGGGCGGCAATCAGCCCCAGCATTTT. It is translated as CASSQGGGGNQPQHF. The chain combines TRBV4-2 with TRBJ1-5; D possibly corresponds to TRBD1 (6 bases). V lost 1 base and J lost 2, with 9 bases in between. The germline CDR1 and CDR2 sequences are LGHNA and YNFKEQ. The CDR3 spans 15 residues.

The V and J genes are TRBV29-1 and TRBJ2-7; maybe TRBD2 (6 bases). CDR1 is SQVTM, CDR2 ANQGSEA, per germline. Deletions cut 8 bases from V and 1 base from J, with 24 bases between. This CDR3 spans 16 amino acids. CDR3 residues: CSLPGRSGGGSYEQYF. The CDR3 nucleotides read TGCAGCCTCCCCGGGCGTAGCGGAGGTGGGTCCTACGAGCAGTACTTC.

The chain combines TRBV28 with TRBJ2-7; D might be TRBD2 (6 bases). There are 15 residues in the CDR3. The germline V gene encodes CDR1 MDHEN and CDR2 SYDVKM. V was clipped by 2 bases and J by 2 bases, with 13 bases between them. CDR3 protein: CASSLNWDSTYEQYF. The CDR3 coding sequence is TGTGCCAGCAGTTTAAATTGGGACTCTACCTACGAGCAGTACTTC.

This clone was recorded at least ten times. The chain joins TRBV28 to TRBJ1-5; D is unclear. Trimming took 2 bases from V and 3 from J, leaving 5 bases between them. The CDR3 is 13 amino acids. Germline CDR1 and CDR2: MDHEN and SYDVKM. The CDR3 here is CASSLPYNQPQHF. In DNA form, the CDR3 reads TGTGCCAGCAGTTTACCGTACAATCAGCCCCAGCATTTT.

The chain's CDR3 is CASSVGRQGLQETQYF. CDR3 bases: TGTGCCAGCAGCGTAGGGAGACAGGGTCTACAAGAGACCCAGTACTTC. This chain uses TRBV9 with TRBJ2-5; 7 bases fit TRBD1. The V gene end was trimmed by 0 bases and the J gene end by 2 bases; junction bases not matched to a gene: 7. This CDR3 is built from 16 residues. CDR1 and CDR2 (germline): SGDLS, YYNGEE.

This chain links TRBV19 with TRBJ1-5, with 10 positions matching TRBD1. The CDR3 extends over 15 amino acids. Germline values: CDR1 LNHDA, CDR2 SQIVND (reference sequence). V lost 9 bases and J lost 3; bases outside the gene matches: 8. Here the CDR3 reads CASERGTGDNQPQHF. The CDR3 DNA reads TGTGCCAGCGAGCGAGGGACAGGGGACAATCAGCCCCAGCATTTT.

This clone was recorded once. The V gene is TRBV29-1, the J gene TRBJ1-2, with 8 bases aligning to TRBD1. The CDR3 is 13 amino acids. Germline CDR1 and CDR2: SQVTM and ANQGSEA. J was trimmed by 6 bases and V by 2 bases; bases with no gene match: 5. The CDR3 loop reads CSVETGGWNGYTF. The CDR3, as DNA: TGCAGCGTTGAAACAGGGGGATGGAATGGCTACACCTTC.